This TCR beta chain was retrieved from a study of radiation and T cells in renal cell carcinoma. Study-wide background: Nephrectomy followed 15 Gy stereotactic body radiation by 4 weeks.

Overall study results and limits: In blood, top tumor clones expanded by 2 weeks, shrinking by 4.

As concerns this clone: The antigen is not known.

CDR1 LNHNV and CDR2 YYDKDF come from the germline V gene (reference sequence). This CDR3 is 16 amino acids long. Trimming took 0 bases from V and 0 from J, leaving 9 bases between them. Clones were sequenced by immunoSEQ multiplex PCR, and TCRdb holds only the in-frame ones, with some missing. Of approximately 79,000 clones in the sample, roughly 82% were seen once. Time point described: blood 2 weeks post-SBRT. The sample's treatment: 15 Gy SBRT to primary tumor, nephrectomy 4 weeks later. Radiation-treated patients gave blood at baseline, week 2 and week 4. The tumor was a clear cell renal cell carcinoma.

The input for sequencing was blood, taken from a patient whose treatment included radiotherapy and nephrectomy. V and J are TRBV15 and TRBJ2-1, with D perhaps TRBD1 or TRBD2 (5 bases each). The sequence derives from a man aged 55 to 70 with renal cell carcinoma. CDR3 sequence (DNA): TGTGCCACCAGCAGAGATCAGGGAGTCTCCTACAATGAGCAGTTCTTC. Amino acids: CATSRDQGVSYNEQFF.